The T cell receptor beta chain under discussion was sequenced for a study of T cell changes during pregnancy in multiple sclerosis. The table lists this clone with a few counts. Measured with immunoSEQ multiplex PCR; TCRdb has only the in-frame clones, and not every one. In the table there are 80,000 to 130,000 clones, more than 80% of which are singletons. Trimming took off 2 bases at V and 0 bases at J, with 16 bases between the two ends. This CDR3 is built from 17 residues. CDR1 is MDHEN, CDR2 SYDVKM, per germline. The sample in question was peripheral blood, obtained in the second trimester of pregnancy. This chain links TRBV28 with TRBJ1-1; no definite D call. This receptor was obtained from a female donor with multiple sclerosis, enrolled in a pregnancy study. CDR3 sequence: CASSLKGLRSVNTEAFF. In DNA, the CDR3 is TGTGCCAGCAGTTTAAAAGGACTCCGATCGGTGAACACTGAAGCTTTCTTT.